These 12 T cell receptor beta chains came from one sample sequenced in a study of T-cell memory formation after mild COVID-19. TCRdb recomputed calls from the 5' RACE reads with MiXCR, one row per CDR3 protein. The sample holds 450,000 to 650,000 distinct CDR3 sequences, 20% to 25% seen once. Specimen: PBMCs or a T cell subset sorted from them (not recorded which). The source of these receptors is an adult woman who had mild COVID-19 (a few samples of this study predate the infection). Cell type and time point are not known.

The chain has TRBV5-1 and TRBJ2-1; D perhaps matches TRBD2 (6 bases). Between the trimmed V and J ends, which lost 3 bases and 0 bases, there was a span of 13 bases. This CDR3 has 16 residues. Germline CDR1 and CDR2: SGHRS and YFSETQ. CDR3 residues: CASSSRLVGSYNEQFF. For the CDR3, the DNA is TGCGCCAGCAGCTCGCGACTAGTAGGCTCCTACAATGAGCAGTTCTTC.

The J gene is TRBJ1-4, the V gene TRBV5-4; D gene uncertain. Per the germline V gene, CDR1 is SGHNT and CDR2 is YYREEE (reference sequence). Trimming shortened V by 1 base and J by 8 bases, and 12 bases separated the two germline ends. The CDR3 totals 14 residues. Here the CDR3 reads CASSLPGQDEKLFF. CDR3 nucleotides: TGTGCCAGCAGCTTGCCCGGGCAGGACGAAAAACTGTTTTTT.

A few counts support this clonotype. V is TRBV11-2 and J is TRBJ1-1; 9 nucleotides line up with TRBD1. CDR3 length: 16 residues. V lost 1 base, J lost 4 bases, and 7 bases stayed unmatched. Germline CDR1 is SGHAT and CDR2 is FQNNGV. CDR3 DNA: TGTGCCAGCAGCTTAGGGGACAGGGATATAGGCACTGAAGCTTTCTTT. As protein: CASSLGDRDIGTEAFF.

The genes are TRBV2 and TRBJ2-1, with unresolved D. Germline values: CDR1 SNHLY, CDR2 FYNNEI. V was pared by 4 bases and J by 10 bases, with 8 bases between. The CDR3 contains 11 residues. DNA of the CDR3: TGTGCCAGCAGTGGTCTAGTAGAGCAGTTCTTC. It encodes CASSGLVEQFF. Using reference TRBV2 and TRBJ2-1 for the parts outside the CDR3, the full variable domain is EPEVTQTPSHQVTQMGQEVILRCVPISNHLYFYWYRQILGQKVEFLVSFYNNEISEKSEIFDDQFSVERPDGSNFTLKIRSTKLEDSAMYFCASSGLVEQFFGPGTRLTVL.

The CDR3 DNA is TGTGCCAGCAGCCCAACAGGGACCCTCTATGGCTACACCTTC. Translating it yields CASSPTGTLYGYTF. The rearrangement links TRBV12-3 or TRBV12-4 to TRBJ1-2, with TRBD1 as a possible D gene (6 bases). The CDR3 runs 14 residues. V was clipped by 6 bases and J by 4 bases, with 15 bases between them.

The chain links TRBV12-3 or TRBV12-4 to TRBJ1-3; D unclear. There are 13 residues in the CDR3. V lost 6 bases and J 6 bases, leaving 12 bases between the germline ends. CDR3 bases: TGTGCCAGCAGCGACGACTTGGAAAACACCATATATTTT. Residues: CASSDDLENTIYF.

V gene TRBV18 combines with J gene TRBJ1-1; a weak D match, TRBD1 (6 bases). This CDR3 has 18 residues. Germline CDR1 is KGHSH and CDR2 is LQKENI. The V and J ends lost 3 bases and 3 bases respectively, with 23 bases between them. The CDR3 loop is CASSPTETGLKGYTEAFF. The CDR3 region has the DNA TGTGCCAGCTCACCTACGGAAACAGGGTTAAAGGGGTACACTGAAGCTTTCTTT.

The chain links TRBV13 to TRBJ2-7; the match to TRBD1 covers 7 bases. This CDR3 has 14 amino acids. J lost 5 bases, V lost 4 bases, and 8 bases had no gene match. From germline, CDR1 is PRHDT and CDR2 FYEKMQ (reference sequence). CDR3 nucleotides: TGTGCCAGCAGCTCCAGACAGGGCCGGGACGAGCAGTACTTC. Translation: CASSSRQGRDEQYF.

The V and J genes are TRBV2 and TRBJ2-7, with D perhaps assigned TRBD1 or TRBD2 (6 bases each). Germline loops: CDR1 SNHLY, CDR2 FYNNEI. Trimming stripped 7 bases from V and 3 bases from J, with 13 bases between. This CDR3 has 13 residues. The CDR3: CASTPGGGYEQYF. CDR3 in DNA: TGTGCCAGCACCCCCGGGGGCGGCTACGAGCAGTACTTC.

V and J are TRBV11-2 and TRBJ1-1, with D unclear. The germline V gene has CDR1 SGHAT and CDR2 FQNNGV. The V gene lost 5 bases and the J gene lost 1 base, with 14 bases spanning the gap. This CDR3 contains 15 residues. CDR3 protein: CASSPAVSGNTEAFF. The CDR3 nucleotides read TGTGCCAGCAGCCCTGCGGTGTCCGGGAACACTGAAGCTTTCTTT.

This clonotype came up a few times. V usage is TRBV5-1 and J usage is TRBJ2-3; either TRBD1 or TRBD2 may fit D (5 bases each). Germline loops: CDR1 SGHRS, CDR2 YFSETQ. The CDR3 is 13 residues long. The CDR3 DNA follows: TGCGCTAAACCCCGGGACCCCGTAGCAGCGCAGTATTTT. Translated: CAKPRDPVAAQYF.

V gene TRBV29-1 combines with J gene TRBJ2-3; tentative D call: TRBD2 (5 bases). CDR3 size: 14 residues. Germline V gives CDR1 SQVTM, CDR2 ANQGSEA. V was shortened by 4 bases and J by 4 bases, with 15 bases between the two germline ends. In nucleotides, the CDR3 is TGCAGCGTTGCGTCGGGGAAGTATTCAGATACGCAGTATTTT. It is translated as CSVASGKYSDTQYF.